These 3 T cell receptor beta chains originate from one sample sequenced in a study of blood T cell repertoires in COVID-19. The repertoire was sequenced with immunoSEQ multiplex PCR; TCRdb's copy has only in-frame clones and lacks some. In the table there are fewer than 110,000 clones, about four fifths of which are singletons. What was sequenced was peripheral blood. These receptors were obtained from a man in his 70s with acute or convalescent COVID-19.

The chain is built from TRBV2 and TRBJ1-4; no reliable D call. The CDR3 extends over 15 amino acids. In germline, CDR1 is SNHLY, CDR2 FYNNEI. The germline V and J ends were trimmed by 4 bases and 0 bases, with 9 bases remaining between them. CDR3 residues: CASSVLLATNEKLFF. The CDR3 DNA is TGTGCCAGCAGTGTGCTACTTGCAACTAATGAAAAACTGTTTTTT.

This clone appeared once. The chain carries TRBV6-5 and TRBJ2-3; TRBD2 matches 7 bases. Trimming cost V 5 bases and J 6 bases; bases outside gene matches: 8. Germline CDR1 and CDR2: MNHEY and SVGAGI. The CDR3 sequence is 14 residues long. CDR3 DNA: TGTGCCAGCAGTACTATGTGGGGGGGGGATACGCAGTATTTT. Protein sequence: CASSTMWGGDTQYF.

This CDR3 reads CASSQQGFNYGYTF. CDR3 DNA: TGTGCCAGCAGCCAACAGGGGTTCAACTATGGCTACACCTTC. The V and J genes are TRBV3-1 (or the pseudogene TRBV3-2) and TRBJ1-2, with D possibly TRBD1 on 6 matching bases. Germline V CDR1 and CDR2: LGHDT, YNNKEL (reference sequence). V dropped 2 bases and J dropped 2 bases, with 9 bases sitting between them. The CDR3 is 14 amino acids.